What follows describes a single TCR beta chain. Original handling: Nucleated cell number was recorded as an estimate derived from reference gene primer amplification. The repertoire was sequenced with immunoSEQ multiplex PCR; TCRdb's copy has only in-frame clones and lacks some. Clonal size and the V and J genes are those of that table, whereas D and trimming came from the DNA. Found here are 94,000 or so clones, around nine tenths of them singletons; the top ten hold 8.1%. V dropped 4 bases and J dropped 3; count of bases not matched to a gene: 11. Germline V gene data show CDR1 as GTSNPN and CDR2 as SVGIG (reference sequence). The CDR3 has 17 amino acids. The sample originates from a study of blood T cell repertoires in COVID-19. Turning to the study itself: The United States, Italy and Spain supplied acute and convalescent COVID-19 samples. PBMCs, B-cell-depleted T cells, or T cells provided the cDNA or gDNA that made up the material.

This clonotype was sampled from a woman in her 70s with acute or convalescent COVID-19. Sequenced input: peripheral blood. The chain recombines TRBV30 with TRBJ2-1; 11 nucleotides align to TRBD2. The CDR3 sequence is CAWNLAGGSGGYNEQFF. As DNA, the CDR3 is TGTGCCTGGAACCTAGCGGGAGGCTCCGGTGGCTACAATGAGCAGTTCTTC.